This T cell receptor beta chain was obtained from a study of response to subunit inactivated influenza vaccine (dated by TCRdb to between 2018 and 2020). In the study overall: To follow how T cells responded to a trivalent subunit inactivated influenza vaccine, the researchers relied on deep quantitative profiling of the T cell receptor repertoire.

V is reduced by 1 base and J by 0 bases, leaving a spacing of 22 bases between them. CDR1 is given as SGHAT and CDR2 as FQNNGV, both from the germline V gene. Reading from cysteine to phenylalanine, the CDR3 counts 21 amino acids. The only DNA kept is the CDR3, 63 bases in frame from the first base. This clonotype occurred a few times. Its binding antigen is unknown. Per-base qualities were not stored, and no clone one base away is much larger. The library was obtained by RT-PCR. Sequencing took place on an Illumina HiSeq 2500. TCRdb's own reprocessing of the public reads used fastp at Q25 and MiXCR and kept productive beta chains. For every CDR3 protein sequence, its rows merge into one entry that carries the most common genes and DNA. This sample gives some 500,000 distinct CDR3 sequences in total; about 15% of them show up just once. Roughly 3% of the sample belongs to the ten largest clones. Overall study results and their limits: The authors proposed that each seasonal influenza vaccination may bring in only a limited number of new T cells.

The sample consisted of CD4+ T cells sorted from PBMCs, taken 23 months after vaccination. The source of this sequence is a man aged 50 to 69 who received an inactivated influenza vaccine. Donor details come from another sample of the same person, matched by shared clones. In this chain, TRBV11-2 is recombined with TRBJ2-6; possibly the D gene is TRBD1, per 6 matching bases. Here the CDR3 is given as CASSLVGGTAAIFSGANVLTF. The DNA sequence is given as TGTGCCAGCAGCTTAGTAGGGGGTACTGCGGCGATCTTCTCTGGGGCCAACGTCCTGACTTTC.